This T cell receptor (beta chain) was sequenced in a study of blood T cells in healthy people across ages. A second roughly 7 to 12 cycle PCR used barcoded and J-beta primers. TCRdb processed the 5' RACE reads anew with MiXCR; each CDR3 protein has one entry. Seen here are roughly 1,500,000 distinct CDR3 sequences, roughly 32% observed once, and the top ten hold around 10%. General study findings and limits: With naive T cell percentage, TCR beta diversity showed a strong correlation. It was the long-lived donors that had more naive CD4+ cells and higher diversity than aged donors. Leaving the PBMCs unsorted stopped any conclusive comparison of naive versus antigen-experienced cells.

This clonotype was detected only a few times. Its target is unknown. Sequencing input: blood. The clonotype originates from a woman aged 30 to 39 in good health.

CDR3 region: CASSFSQVPGGYTF. The CDR3 DNA sequence: TGTGCCAGCAGCTTCTCTCAAGTCCCGGGTGGCTACACCTTC. The chain combines TRBV7-2 with TRBJ1-2; D call uncertain. This CDR3 has 14 amino acids. Germline values: CDR1 SGHTA, CDR2 FQGNSA. Trimming took 3 bases from V and 7 from J, leaving 15 bases between them. The whole variable domain, remainder taken from reference TRBV7-2 and TRBJ1-2, is GAGVSQSPSNKVTEKGKDVELRCDPISGHTALYWYRQSLGQGLEFLIYFQGNSAPDKSGLPSDRFSAERTGGSVSTLTIQRTQQEDSAVYLCASSFSQVPGGYTFGSGTRLTVV.